The TCR beta chain under discussion was sequenced for a study of cytomegalovirus exposure and HLA in healthy donors. Study-level findings and limits: Researchers counted over 150 TCR beta chains as cytomegalovirus-associated. Later on, an analysis found that several of the most significant clusters appeared to be linked to common viral pathogens, which included parvovirus B19.

PCR employed 60 Vbeta and 13 Jbeta primers. Method: immunoSEQ multiplex PCR; TCRdb's copy keeps in-frame clones and lacks some. The repertoire holds fewer than 350,000 clones, approximately 90% seen once, with roughly 2.1% in the top ten. This clone showed up just a few times. Its antigen is unidentified. CDR3 size: 17 residues. Germline CDR1 MNHEY, CDR2 SMNVEV (reference sequence). Trimming took 4 bases from V and 3 from J; bases not matched to a gene: 7. This sequence originates from a woman under 30 in good health and CMV-seronegative. This chain joins TRBV27 and TRBJ2-1; 12 bases fit TRBD2. Sequences were obtained from PBMCs. CDR3 DNA: TGTGCCAGCAGTTCCTTCCTGACTAGCGGGGGCTACAATGAGCAGTTCTTC. Encoded protein: CASSSFLTSGGYNEQFF.